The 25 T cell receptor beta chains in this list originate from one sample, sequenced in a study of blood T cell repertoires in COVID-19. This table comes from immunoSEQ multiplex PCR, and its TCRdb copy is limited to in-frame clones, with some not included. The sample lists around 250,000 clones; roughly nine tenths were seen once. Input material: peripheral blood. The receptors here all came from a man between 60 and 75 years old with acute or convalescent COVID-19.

This CDR3 is CASSSDLLAGVLNEQFF. CDR3 sequence (DNA): TGTGCCAGCAGTTCTGACTTACTAGCGGGAGTACTCAATGAGCAGTTCTTC. The chain joins TRBV25-1 to TRBJ2-1; 11 bases line up with TRBD2. The junction had 12 bases not matched to a gene; V was cut back by 5 bases and J by 6 bases. Germline V lookup: CDR1 MGHDK, CDR2 SYGVNS. This CDR3 is 17 amino acids long.

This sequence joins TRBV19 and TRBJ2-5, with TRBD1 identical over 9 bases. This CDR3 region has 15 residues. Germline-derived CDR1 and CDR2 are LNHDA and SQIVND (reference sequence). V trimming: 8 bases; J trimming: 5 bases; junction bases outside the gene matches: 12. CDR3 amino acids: CASSEGGTGMETQYF. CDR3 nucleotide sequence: TGTGCCAGTTCGGAGGGGGGGACAGGGATGGAGACCCAGTACTTC.

DNA for the CDR3: TGTGCCAGCAGCCCTGGGGTGGGGCGAGAGACCCAGTACTTC. Translated: CASSPGVGRETQYF. The V call is TRBV7-9, the J call TRBJ2-5; maybe TRBD1 (5 bases). The CDR3 consists of 14 residues. Trimming left V 5 bases short and J 4 bases short, with 14 bases between. Germline CDR1 is SEHNR and CDR2 is FQNEAQ (reference sequence).

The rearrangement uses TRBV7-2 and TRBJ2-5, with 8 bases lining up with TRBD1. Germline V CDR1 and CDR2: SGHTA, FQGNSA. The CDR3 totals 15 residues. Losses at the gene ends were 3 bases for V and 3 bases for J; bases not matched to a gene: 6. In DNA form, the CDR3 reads TGTGCCAGCAGCTTCGACAGGGGCAAAGAAGAGACCCAGTACTTC. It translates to CASSFDRGKEETQYF.

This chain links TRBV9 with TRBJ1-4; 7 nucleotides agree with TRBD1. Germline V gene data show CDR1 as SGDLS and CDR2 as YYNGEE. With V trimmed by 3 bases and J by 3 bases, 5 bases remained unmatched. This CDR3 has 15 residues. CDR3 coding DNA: TGTGCCAGCAGCGCCACAGGGGCCTCTAATGAAAAACTGTTTTTT. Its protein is CASSATGASNEKLFF.

The DNA of the CDR3 is TGTGCCAGTAGTAAACTCCCCGGGACAGTTAATCAGCCCCAGCATTTT. Translation gives CASSKLPGTVNQPQHF. The chain carries TRBV19 and TRBJ1-5; 7 bases match TRBD1. The CDR3 has 16 residues. Trimming took 4 bases from V and 4 from J; bases not matched to a gene: 10. From germline, CDR1 is LNHDA and CDR2 SQIVND (reference sequence).

CDR3 nucleotide sequence: TGTGCCAGCAACTCGGACAGGGGCGGCAATCAGCCCCAGCATTTT. Translated, it gives CASNSDRGGNQPQHF. V and J are TRBV28 and TRBJ1-5, with 9 nucleotides matching TRBD1. This CDR3 has 15 residues. The V segment lost 7 bases and the J segment 2 bases; nucleotides outside the gene matches: 6. CDR1 and CDR2 from the germline V gene are MDHEN and SYDVKM. Filled out from reference TRBV28 and TRBJ1-5, the complete variable domain reads DVKVTQSSRYLVKRTGEKVFLECVQDMDHENMFWYRQDPGLGLRLIYFSYDVKMKEKGDIPEGYSVSREKKERFSLILESASTNQTSMYLCASNSDRGGNQPQHFGDGTRLSIL.

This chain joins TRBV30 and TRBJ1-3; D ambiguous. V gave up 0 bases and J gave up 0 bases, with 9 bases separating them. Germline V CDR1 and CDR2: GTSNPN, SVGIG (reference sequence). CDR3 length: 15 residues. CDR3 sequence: CAWSVNLSSGNTIYF. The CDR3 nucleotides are TGTGCCTGGAGTGTAAATTTGAGCTCTGGAAACACCATATATTTT.

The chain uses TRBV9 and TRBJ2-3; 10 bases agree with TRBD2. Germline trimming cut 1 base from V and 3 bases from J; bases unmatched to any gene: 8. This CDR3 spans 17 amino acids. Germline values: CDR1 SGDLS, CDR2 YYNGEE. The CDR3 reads CASSVKASGSWTDTQYF. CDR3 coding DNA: TGTGCCAGCAGCGTAAAGGCTAGCGGGAGTTGGACAGATACGCAGTATTTT.

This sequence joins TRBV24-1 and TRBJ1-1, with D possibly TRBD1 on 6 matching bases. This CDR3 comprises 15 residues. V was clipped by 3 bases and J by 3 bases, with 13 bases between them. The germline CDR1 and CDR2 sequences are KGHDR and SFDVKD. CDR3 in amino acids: CATSDPGGGDTEAFF. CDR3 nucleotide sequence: TGTGCCACCAGTGATCCCGGAGGGGGGGACACTGAAGCTTTCTTT.

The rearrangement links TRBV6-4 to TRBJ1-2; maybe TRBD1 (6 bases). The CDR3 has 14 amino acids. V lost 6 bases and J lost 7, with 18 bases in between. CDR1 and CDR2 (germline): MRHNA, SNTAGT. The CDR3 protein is CASRRDTASGGYTF. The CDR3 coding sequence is TGTGCCAGCAGAAGGGACACCGCTAGCGGTGGCTACACCTTC.

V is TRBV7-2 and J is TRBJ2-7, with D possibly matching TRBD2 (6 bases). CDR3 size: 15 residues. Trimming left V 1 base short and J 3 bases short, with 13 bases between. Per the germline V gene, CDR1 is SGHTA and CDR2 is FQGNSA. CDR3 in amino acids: CASSLDQGGIYEQYF. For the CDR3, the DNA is TGTGCCAGCAGCTTAGACCAGGGCGGGATCTACGAGCAGTACTTC.

Here the CDR3 reads CASSSPSEGEHVYEQYF. CDR3 nucleotide sequence: TGCGCCAGCAGCTCCCCAAGCGAGGGGGAGCACGTCTACGAGCAGTACTTC. This chain connects TRBV5-1 to TRBJ2-7; D possibly corresponds to TRBD1 (6 bases). The V end was cut by 3 bases, the J end by 3 bases, with 22 bases between. The CDR3 is 17 residues long. The germline CDR1 and CDR2 sequences are SGHRS and YFSETQ. Complete variable domain (other parts from reference TRBV5-1 and TRBJ2-7): KAGVTQTPRYLIKTRGQQVTLSCSPISGHRSVSWYQQTPGQGLQFLFEYFSETQRNKGNFPGRFSGRQFSNSRSEMNVSTLELGDSALYLCASSSPSEGEHVYEQYFGPGTRLTVT.

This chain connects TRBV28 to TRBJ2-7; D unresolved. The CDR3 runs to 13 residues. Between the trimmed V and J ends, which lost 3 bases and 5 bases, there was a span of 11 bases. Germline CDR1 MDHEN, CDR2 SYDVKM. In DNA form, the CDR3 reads TGTGCCAGCAGTTTCATCGACTTGGACGAGCAGTACTTC. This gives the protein CASSFIDLDEQYF.

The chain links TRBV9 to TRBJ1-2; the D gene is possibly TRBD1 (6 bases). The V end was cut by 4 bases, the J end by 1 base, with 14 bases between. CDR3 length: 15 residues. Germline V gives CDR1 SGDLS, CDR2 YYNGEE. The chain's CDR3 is CASSPQTGYNYGYTF. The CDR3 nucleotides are TGTGCCAGCAGCCCCCAAACAGGGTATAACTATGGCTACACCTTC.

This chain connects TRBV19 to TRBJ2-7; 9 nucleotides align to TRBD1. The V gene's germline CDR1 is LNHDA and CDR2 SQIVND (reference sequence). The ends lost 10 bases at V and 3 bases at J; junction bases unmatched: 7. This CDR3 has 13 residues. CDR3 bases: TGTGCCACCACAGGGGGCCCTTTCTACGAGCAGTACTTC. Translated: CATTGGPFYEQYF. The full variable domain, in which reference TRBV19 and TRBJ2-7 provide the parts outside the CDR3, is DGGITQSPKYLFRKEGQNVTLSCEQNLNHDAMYWYRQDPGQGLRLIYYSQIVNDFQKGDIAEGYSVSREKKESFPLTVTSAQKNPTAFYLCATTGGPFYEQYFGPGTRLTVT.

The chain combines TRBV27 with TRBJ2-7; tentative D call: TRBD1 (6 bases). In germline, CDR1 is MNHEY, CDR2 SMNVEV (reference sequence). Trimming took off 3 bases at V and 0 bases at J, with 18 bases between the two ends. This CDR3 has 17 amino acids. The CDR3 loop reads CASSLVGAGALSYEQYF. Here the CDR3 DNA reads TGTGCCAGCAGTTTGGTGGGAGCAGGGGCCCTCTCCTACGAGCAGTACTTC.

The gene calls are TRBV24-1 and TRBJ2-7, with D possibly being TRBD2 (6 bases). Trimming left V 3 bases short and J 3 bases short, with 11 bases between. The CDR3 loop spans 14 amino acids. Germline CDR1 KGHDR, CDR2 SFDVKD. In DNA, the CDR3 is TGTGCCACCAGTGATGCGGGACGGAGCTACGAGCAGTACTTC. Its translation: CATSDAGRSYEQYF.

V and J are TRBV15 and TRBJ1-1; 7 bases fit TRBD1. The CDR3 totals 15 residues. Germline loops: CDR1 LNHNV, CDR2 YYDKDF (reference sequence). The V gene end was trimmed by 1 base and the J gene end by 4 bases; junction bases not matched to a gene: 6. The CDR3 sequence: CATSRGLAGGTEAFF. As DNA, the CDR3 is TGTGCCACCAGCAGAGGGCTGGCAGGGGGCACTGAAGCTTTCTTT.

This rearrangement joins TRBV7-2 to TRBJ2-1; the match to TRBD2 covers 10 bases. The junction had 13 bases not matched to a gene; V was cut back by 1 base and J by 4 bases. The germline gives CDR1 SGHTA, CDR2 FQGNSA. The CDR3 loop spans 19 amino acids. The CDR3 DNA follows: TGTGCCAGCAGCTTAGGGGCTAGCGGGAGTCCTTACCCTTACAATGAGCAGTTCTTC. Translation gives CASSLGASGSPYPYNEQFF.

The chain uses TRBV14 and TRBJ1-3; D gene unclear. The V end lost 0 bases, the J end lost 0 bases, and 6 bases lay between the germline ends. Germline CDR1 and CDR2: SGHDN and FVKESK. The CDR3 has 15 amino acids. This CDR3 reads CASSQDLFSGNTIYF. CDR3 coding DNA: TGTGCCAGCAGCCAAGATCTGTTCTCTGGAAACACCATATATTTT.

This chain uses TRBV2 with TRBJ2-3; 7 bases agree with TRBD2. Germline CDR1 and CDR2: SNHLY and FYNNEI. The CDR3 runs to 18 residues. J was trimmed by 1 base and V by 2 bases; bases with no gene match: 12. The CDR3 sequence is CASSENAGEGPRTDTQYF. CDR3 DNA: TGTGCCAGCAGTGAAAACGCGGGAGAGGGGCCCCGCACAGATACGCAGTATTTT.

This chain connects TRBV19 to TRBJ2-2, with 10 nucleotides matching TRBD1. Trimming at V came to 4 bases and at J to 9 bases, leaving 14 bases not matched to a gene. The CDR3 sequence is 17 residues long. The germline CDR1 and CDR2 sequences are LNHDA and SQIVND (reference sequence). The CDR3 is CASSKHGTGARERELFF. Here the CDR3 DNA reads TGTGCCAGTAGTAAACACGGGACAGGGGCTAGGGAGAGGGAGCTGTTTTTT.

As DNA, the CDR3 is TGTGCCAGTAGTAAAAGGGACAGGGGATGGCAAGAGACCCAGTACTTC. Translating it yields CASSKRDRGWQETQYF. The chain combines TRBV19 with TRBJ2-5, with 10 bases that match TRBD1. Germline CDR1 and CDR2: LNHDA and SQIVND (reference sequence). The CDR3 covers 16 residues. The trim removed 4 bases at V and 2 bases at J, leaving 7 bases unmatched. The variable domain in full, with the rest retrieved from reference TRBV19 and TRBJ2-5, is DGGITQSPKYLFRKEGQNVTLSCEQNLNHDAMYWYRQDPGQGLRLIYYSQIVNDFQKGDIAEGYSVSREKKESFPLTVTSAQKNPTAFYLCASSKRDRGWQETQYFGPGTRLLVL.

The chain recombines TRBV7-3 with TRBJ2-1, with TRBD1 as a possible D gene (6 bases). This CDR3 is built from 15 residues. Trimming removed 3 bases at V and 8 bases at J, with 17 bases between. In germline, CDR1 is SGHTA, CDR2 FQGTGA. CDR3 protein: CASSFSTGQGYEQFF. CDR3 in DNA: TGTGCCAGCAGCTTCAGTACGGGACAAGGGTATGAGCAGTTCTTC.